This entry features one T cell receptor (beta chain) sequence. Clinical history as reported by participants underpinned cohort assignment. It was within 2 weeks before study entry that exposed participants met a COVID-19 case. This entry belongs to a study of blood T cell repertoires in COVID-19. Study details: T cells, B-cell-depleted T cells, or PBMCs provided the cDNA or gDNA that served as material.

Data came from immunoSEQ multiplex PCR; TCRdb stores just in-frame clones and leaves some out. The sample lists 250,000 or so clones; 80% to 90% were seen once. This clonotype was sampled from a woman aged 40-49 years who had been exposed to COVID-19. Specimen: PBMCs or T cells enriched from blood (not recorded which).

CDR3 DNA: TGTGCCAGCAGTGCCGGGACTAGCGGGGGGGGGCACCACGAGCAGTACTTC. This sequence encodes CASSAGTSGGGHHEQYF. J is TRBJ2-7 and V is TRBV4-2, with 16 bases fitting TRBD2. The junction had 10 bases not matched to a gene; V was cut back by 6 bases and J by 5 bases. The germline V gene has CDR1 LGHNA and CDR2 YNFKEQ. The CDR3 sequence is 17 residues long.